One sample yielded the 16 T cell receptor beta chains listed below, sequenced in a study of Tregs in tolerant kidney transplant recipients. The nonmyeloablative bone marrow transplants came from related graft donors, with transient mixed chimerism. The repertoire was sequenced with immunoSEQ multiplex PCR; TCRdb's copy has only in-frame clones and lacks some. The sample lists approximately 60,000 clones, around 87% seen once, with 3.5% to 4% in the top ten. The sample in question was CD4+ T cells from blood (PBMCs), obtained 6 months after the transplant. Receptor source: a human patient who received a combined kidney and bone marrow transplant. Part of the T cells may come from the graft donor.

This chain joins TRBV11-2 and TRBJ2-7; D remains ambiguous. Germline assignment: CDR1 SGHAT and CDR2 FQNNGV. The CDR3 covers 14 residues. Trimming shortened V by 2 bases and J by 2 bases, and 10 bases separated the two germline ends. CDR3 nucleotide sequence: TGTGCCAGCAGCTTACAACCTATACCCTACGAGCAGTACTTC. This sequence encodes CASSLQPIPYEQYF.

This clone was picked up a small number of times. The rearrangement uses TRBV6-4 and TRBJ2-2, with TRBD2 matching over 10 bases. The germline CDR1 and CDR2 sequences are MRHNA and SNTAGT. Trimming cost V 0 bases and J 4 bases; bases outside gene matches: 5. The length of the CDR3 is 17 residues. The CDR3: CASSDSASGRPTGELFF. The CDR3 DNA is TGTGCCAGCAGTGACTCAGCTAGCGGGAGACCCACCGGGGAGCTGTTTTTT.

V is TRBV27 and J is TRBJ2-5, with a weak D call TRBD2 (5 bases). Germline loops: CDR1 MNHEY, CDR2 SMNVEV (reference sequence). CDR3 length: 14 residues. The V end lost 5 bases, the J end lost 2 bases, and 12 bases lay between the germline ends. In nucleotides, the CDR3 is TGTGCCAGCAGTCCCCTCGAGCGGCAAGAGACCCAGTACTTC. Its protein is CASSPLERQETQYF.

The chain uses TRBV5-4 and TRBJ2-3, with TRBD1 identical over 7 bases. The CDR3 covers 16 residues. Germline-derived CDR1 and CDR2 are SGHNT and YYREEE (reference sequence). V lost 3 bases, J lost 4 bases, and 11 bases stayed unmatched. CDR3 sequence reads: CASSWDPRGSADTQYF. The CDR3 nucleotides read TGTGCCAGCAGCTGGGACCCCAGGGGGAGTGCAGATACGCAGTATTTT.

The CDR3 is CASSLWAETGELFF. The CDR3 DNA follows: TGCGCCAGCAGCTTGTGGGCAGAGACCGGGGAGCTGTTTTTT. V usage is TRBV5-1 and J usage is TRBJ2-2; D is ambiguous. V shed 1 base and J shed 5 bases, with 9 bases lying between them. The CDR3 sequence is 14 residues long. The germline V gene encodes CDR1 SGHRS and CDR2 YFSETQ.

By frequency in the sample, this clone is medium-sized. The chain uses TRBV2 and TRBJ1-4, with D hard to call. This CDR3 has 14 residues. V was clipped by 7 bases and J by 5 bases, with 14 bases between them. The germline V gene encodes CDR1 SNHLY and CDR2 FYNNEI. The CDR3 sequence: CASILRAVNEKLFF. The CDR3 bases are TGTGCCAGCATTCTGAGGGCCGTCAATGAAAAACTGTTTTTT.

The CDR3: CASSVASTWRGYTF. Written as DNA, the CDR3 is TGTGCCAGCAGCGTAGCTAGCACCTGGCGTGGCTACACCTTC. The V and J genes are TRBV9 and TRBJ1-2; no definite D call. Trimming shortened V by 0 bases and J by 7 bases, and 13 bases separated the two germline ends. Germline CDR1 and CDR2: SGDLS and YYNGEE. The CDR3 is made up of 14 amino acids. Combining the CDR3 with reference TRBV9 and TRBJ1-2 gives the whole variable domain DSGVTQTPKHLITATGQRVTLRCSPRSGDLSVYWYQQSLDQGLQFLIQYYNGEERAKGNILERFSAQQFPDLHSELNLSSLELGDSALYFCASSVASTWRGYTFGSGTRLTVV.

This chain links TRBV18 with TRBJ2-7; 11 bases match TRBD1. Unmatched junction bases numbered 13, after V lost 6 bases and J lost 6 bases. CDR3 length: 16 residues. The germline V gene encodes CDR1 KGHSH and CDR2 LQKENI. CDR3 sequence (DNA): TGTGCCAGCTCCCTTAGGACAGGGGGCGGGCTCGGCGAGCAGTACTTC. It translates to CASSLRTGGGLGEQYF.

In its sample, this clone was seen once. V is TRBV7-2 and J is TRBJ1-1; a possible D gene is TRBD1 (5 bases). V lost 4 bases, J lost 2 bases, and 14 bases lay in between. CDR3 length: 15 residues. CDR1 and CDR2 (germline): SGHTA, FQGNSA. The CDR3 DNA reads TGTGCCAGCAGCTCCCTCAGCAGGGCCAACACTGAAGCTTTCTTT. Translation: CASSSLSRANTEAFF.

A single count supports this clone. The rearrangement joins TRBV15 to TRBJ2-5; no clear D gene. There are 13 residues in the CDR3. Per germline, CDR1 LNHNV and CDR2 YYDKDF (reference sequence). Trimming removed 5 bases from V and 2 bases from J, with 9 bases in between. Here the CDR3 reads CATSDRGQETQYF. CDR3 in DNA: TGTGCCACCAGCGATAGAGGACAAGAGACCCAGTACTTC. Full variable domain (missing parts from reference TRBV15 and TRBJ2-5): DAMVIQNPRYQVTQFGKPVTLSCSQTLNHNVMYWYQQKSSQAPKLLFHYYDKDFNNEADTPDNFQSRRPNTSFCFLDIRSPGLGDTAMYLCATSDRGQETQYFGPGTRLLVL.

The rearrangement uses TRBV7-6 and TRBJ2-5; TRBD1 is a possible D gene (5 bases). This CDR3 region has 14 residues. Per germline, CDR1 SGHVS and CDR2 FNYEAQ. The germline V and J ends were trimmed by 1 base and 2 bases, with 8 bases remaining between them. The CDR3 DNA follows: TGTGCCAGCAGCTTAGTAGGGGTACAAGAGACCCAGTACTTC. It codes for CASSLVGVQETQYF.

The rearrangement joins TRBV7-2 to TRBJ2-1; 15 bases line up with TRBD2. CDR3 size: 16 residues. From germline, CDR1 is SGHTA and CDR2 FQGNSA. J was trimmed by 7 bases and V by 4 bases; bases with no gene match: 5. CDR3 loop: CASSSSGTSGRNEQFF. CDR3 DNA sequence: TGTGCCAGCAGCTCAAGCGGGACTAGCGGGAGGAATGAGCAGTTCTTC.

As concerns this clone: Other DNA variants within this sample encode the same CDR3. The chain uses TRBV7-8 and TRBJ2-5; 7 bases fit TRBD1. The CDR3 contains 13 residues. Germline V CDR1 and CDR2: SGHVS, FQNEAQ. V dropped 5 bases and J dropped 1; count of bases not matched to a gene: 1. CDR3 residues: CASSRDSQETQYF. CDR3 DNA sequence: TGTGCCAGCAGCCGGGACAGCCAAGAGACCCAGTACTTC.

The chain joins TRBV10-3 to TRBJ2-5, with 9 nucleotides matching TRBD2. Trimming cost V 4 bases and J 0 bases; bases outside gene matches: 6. The CDR3 totals 16 residues. Looked up from germline, CDR1 is ENHRY and CDR2 is SYGVKD. As DNA, the CDR3 is TGTGCCATCAGTGGCCGGCTAGCGGGGAACCAAGAGACCCAGTACTTC. Residues: CAISGRLAGNQETQYF.

This chain links TRBV27 with TRBJ1-5, with TRBD1 matching 8 bases. The CDR3 sequence is 16 residues long. V was clipped by 3 bases and J by 6 bases; unmatched bases: 10. Per germline, CDR1 MNHEY and CDR2 SMNVEV (reference sequence). Here the CDR3 DNA reads TGTGCCAGCAGTTTTTTCGGCGGACAGGGCAGTCAGCCCCAGCATTTT. Its protein product is CASSFFGGQGSQPQHF.

The chain combines TRBV30 with TRBJ1-1; D is uncertain. CDR3 length equals 14 residues. The germline V gene encodes CDR1 GTSNPN and CDR2 SVGIG (reference sequence). V was cut by 3 bases and J by 2 bases, with 13 bases left in between. CDR3 DNA: TGTGCCTGGAGATCCCCCCGGGGTAACACTGAAGCTTTCTTT. It codes for CAWRSPRGNTEAFF.